This T cell receptor (beta chain) was captured by sequencing in a study of shared clonotypes between healthy human individuals (dated by TCRdb to the early 2020s). About the study as a whole: A few men and two women, aged 18 to 49 years, made up the cohort. For each donor, three plates each were used for CD4 naive and CD4 memory, two plates were used for CD8 naive, and one plate was used for CD8 memory. The study deeply sequenced blood TCR repertoires of about 5 healthy adults to estimate repertoire size and the extent of clonotype sharing between individuals. Different laboratories and diverse techniques were used to prepare libraries and sequence TCR repertoires, to increase sequencing depth and limit assay-specific biases. Each donor's leukapheresis produced roughly between about 0.8 and 10 billion PBMCs. The full study reports these points: Roughly 5% of naive CD4, around 3.6% of naive CD8, approximately 2.2% of memory CD4, and 0.4% of memory CD8 clonotypes were shared across a few donors. Sampling was limited to blood, and TCR repertoires in tissue likely differ from TCR repertoires in blood. Based on pairwise subsampling, the degree of clonotype sharing among donors was expected to be affected by sequencing depth. The genetic and exposure-history diversity represented was limited by the small number of donors. Naive subsets generally had larger estimated clonotype richness than memory subsets did. Incomplete sequencing was indicated by rarefaction of sorted-subset datasets, despite the large sequencing depth. Higher generation probabilities were observed for clonotypes shared by all four sorted-subset donors than for non-shared clonotypes.

CDR1 is given as LNHDA and CDR2 as SQIVND, both from the germline V gene (reference sequence). The CDR3 holds 13 amino acids from the cysteine to the phenylalanine. Only the CDR3 DNA is retained, 39 bases long and in frame from the first base. The V and J ends are trimmed by 4 bases and 6 bases, leaving 10 bases between them. Healthy HIV-negative adults with no recently reported acute infections or vaccinations were included as donors. Every donor was a Caucasian adult living in Nashville, Tennessee, USA. CD4+ T cells were enriched by magnetic negative selection; naive cells were then positively selected on CD45RA, and the negative fraction formed the memory subset. Blood was obtained by leukapheresis, after which PBMCs were separated by Ficoll-Histopaque density gradient centrifugation and cryopreserved in liquid nitrogen vapor phase. Analytical flow cytometry was used to check the purity and quantity of each magnetically sorted T cell population. Each sorted fraction had its genomic DNA isolated and then quantified by UV absorbance on a Nanodrop 2000c.

Regarding this clone: This clone's antigen is unknown. One base away there is no much larger clone; base qualities are not given.

TCR CDR3 regions were amplified from genomic DNA by multiplex PCR using the deep immunoSEQ assay. Extracted genomic DNA from each cell subset was spread evenly across all wells of several immunoSEQ 96-well plates, with each plate serving as a replicate. For sorted subsets, each replicate PCR was loaded with about 200 ng genomic DNA, equivalent to 30,000 or so T cell genomes. Purified libraries were quantified with a Qubit 3.0 fluorometer, sized on a Bioanalyzer 2100, and re-quantified with the KAPA Library Quantification kit. Every immunoSEQ 96-well plate was sequenced on a dedicated single-read 150-cycle Illumina NextSeq 550 flow cell. Per the authors' processing: Because only junctional sequences without quality scores were contained in the immunoSEQ output, filtering matching that applied to full-length reads could not be performed. To assign V/J genes and CDR3, sequences were annotated using PyIR, a Python wrapper for IgBLAST v1.9, with IMGT germline references. Reads were filtered out if the reads had weak V/J assignments (E-value above 1e-6), no CDR3, stop codons, out-of-frame junctions, or ambiguous translated residues. A V3J clonotype was defined by an identical inferred V gene, J gene, and CDR3 amino acid sequence. The percentage overlap between two repertoires was calculated by dividing the number of shared unique clonotypes by the size of the smaller repertoire. RTK rarefaction, the Chao1 estimator, and Recon v2.1 estimates of unobserved clonotypes were used to assess repertoire richness. For all TCRbeta clonotypes obtained by the gDNA method from a few donors, generation probabilities were computed with OLGA. Imported from immuneACCESS, the table was reduced by TCRdb to in-frame sequences with V and J called. These copies leave out some clones; in studies compared against another copy, an unresolved V gene accounts for under half, and the cause of the remainder is not known. V and J calls and clone size are copied from that table; D and trimming were computed from the DNA. This sample gives hundreds of thousands of clones in total; about 74% of them show up just once. Approximately 1.8% of the sample is held by the ten biggest clonotypes.

The sequence came from a woman in her thirties in good health. The sample was memory CD4+ T cells sorted from blood. This specimen's cell subset or site label, per the study, means: CD45RA-negative fraction. This chain is built from TRBV19 and TRBJ2-4; a weak D assignment points to TRBD2 (5 bases agree). In nucleotide form, the sequence is TGTGCCAGTAGTAGCAGCAGCGGAAACATTCAGTACTTC. Its coded protein is CASSSSSGNIQYF.